The clone carrying this TCR beta chain turned up a few times. The sequenced template was cDNA made from the entire isolated RNA. The protocol was immunoSEQ multiplex PCR, while the TCRdb copy is restricted to in-frame clones and leaves out a portion. The profile shows 300,000 to 350,000 clones, roughly a fifth of them singletons. The V segment lost 2 bases and the J segment 4 bases; nucleotides outside the gene matches: 7. This CDR3 is 16 amino acids long. Germline CDR1 SGHVS, CDR2 FQNEAQ. The sample comes from a study of beta chain features in type 1 diabetes. The overall study: Age and gender were similar between patients and healthy donors, as were cell yields.

This receptor was identified in a woman between 18 and 29 years old in good health. The genes are TRBV7-8 and TRBJ2-2; TRBD2 matches at 7 bases. The sequenced sample was naive CD4+ T cells from blood. CDR3 in amino acids: CASSLTRERGTGELFF. CDR3 nucleotides: TGTGCCAGCAGCTTAACGCGGGAGCGGGGCACCGGGGAGCTGTTTTTT.